A single sample gave rise to the 13 T cell receptor beta chains below, sequenced in a study of blood T cell repertoires in COVID-19. Generated by immunoSEQ multiplex PCR, the TCRdb table keeps only in-frame clones and is missing some. The sample carries 400,000 to 550,000 clones, about 89% recorded once. The sample was peripheral blood. Receptors originate from a woman aged 25-40 years with acute or convalescent COVID-19.

This clone occurred once. The chain carries TRBV18 and TRBJ1-1, with TRBD1 as a possible D gene (5 bases). CDR1 is KGHSH and CDR2 is LQKENI in the germline V gene. The length of the CDR3 is 14 residues. V was pared by 3 bases and J by 2 bases, with 10 bases between. The CDR3 DNA sequence: TGTGCCAGCTCACCTGGACAAGATAACACTGAAGCTTTCTTT. It encodes CASSPGQDNTEAFF.

The chain employs TRBV7-6 and TRBJ2-5; TRBD2 matches 14 bases. Per germline, CDR1 SGHVS and CDR2 FNYEAQ. After removal of 5 bases from V and 2 bases from J, the junction contained 4 bases not matched to a gene. There are 16 residues in the CDR3. CDR3 loop: CASSRGTSGGQETQYF. CDR3 nucleotides: TGTGCCAGCAGCCGCGGGACTAGCGGGGGACAAGAGACCCAGTACTTC.

The J gene is TRBJ2-1, the V gene TRBV24-1, with 9 bases aligning to TRBD1. Germline loops: CDR1 KGHDR, CDR2 SFDVKD. The CDR3 extends over 14 amino acids. Trimming removed 9 bases from V and 7 bases from J; junction bases left unmatched: 9. CDR3 amino acids: CATAGTGIGNEQFF. The CDR3 coding sequence is TGTGCCACCGCCGGGACAGGGATTGGAAATGAGCAGTTCTTC.

The genes are TRBV29-1 and TRBJ1-1, with D possibly being TRBD1 (6 bases). This CDR3 region has 11 residues. V lost 6 bases and J lost 8, with 13 bases in between. Germline CDR1 is SQVTM and CDR2 is ANQGSEA. The CDR3 DNA reads TGCAGCGTCCACAGGGCAGCCGAAGCTTTCTTT. Translated, it gives CSVHRAAEAFF.

The rearrangement uses TRBV4-2 and TRBJ1-4; D possibly corresponds to TRBD1 (5 bases). The CDR3 runs 16 residues. V dropped 3 bases and J dropped 0 bases, with 11 bases sitting between them. The germline CDR1 and CDR2 sequences are LGHNA and YNFKEQ. The CDR3 here is CASSQKRGSTNEKLFF. The CDR3 nucleotides are TGTGCCAGCAGCCAGAAGCGGGGGTCAACTAATGAAAAACTGTTTTTT.

The chain recombines TRBV6-2 or TRBV6-3 with TRBJ2-7; 8 bases agree with TRBD2. V lost 0 bases and J lost 2; bases outside the gene matches: 9. Germline loops: CDR1 MNHEY, CDR2 SVGEGT. This CDR3 contains 17 residues. The CDR3 region has the DNA TGTGCCAGCAGTTACTCCGCCCCGGGCGGGGGGACCTACGAGCAGTACTTC. Translated: CASSYSAPGGGTYEQYF.

The chain combines TRBV9 with TRBJ1-2; TRBD1 is a possible D gene (5 bases). This CDR3 region has 13 residues. Germline-derived CDR1 and CDR2 are SGDLS and YYNGEE. V lost 0 bases and J 6 bases, leaving 9 bases between the germline ends. The CDR3 DNA reads as TGTGCCAGCAGCGTAGACGGCAGGGATGGCTACACCTTC. Its protein is CASSVDGRDGYTF.

V is TRBV19 and J is TRBJ1-2; maybe TRBD1 (5 bases). V was shortened by 6 bases and J by 8 bases, with 13 bases between the two germline ends. CDR1 LNHDA and CDR2 SQIVND come from the germline V gene (reference sequence). The CDR3 covers 12 residues. CDR3 in amino acids: CASRMRGIGYTF. The CDR3 region has the DNA TGTGCCAGTAGGATGCGGGGCATCGGCTACACCTTC.

The chain joins TRBV5-6 to TRBJ2-5, with D unclear. The CDR3 spans 17 residues. Trimming stripped 0 bases from V and 2 bases from J, with 17 bases between. CDR1 is SGHDT and CDR2 is YYEEEE in the germline V gene. The CDR3 DNA reads TGTGCCAGCAGCTTGGGGGCCCGGCAGGCCCTGCAAGAGACCCAGTACTTC. Translating it yields CASSLGARQALQETQYF.

With respect to this clone: At the DNA level, this CDR3 is encoded by other sequences in the same sample as well. The chain carries TRBV9 and TRBJ2-3; unclear D gene. There are 12 residues in the CDR3. In germline, CDR1 is SGDLS, CDR2 YYNGEE. V was trimmed by 3 bases and J by 5 bases, leaving 7 bases between them. The CDR3 DNA follows: TGTGCCAGCAGCGCCCGCGGAGATACGCAGTATTTT. Protein: CASSARGDTQYF. Together with reference TRBV9 and TRBJ2-3, the CDR3 gives the full variable domain: DSGVTQTPKHLITATGQRVTLRCSPRSGDLSVYWYQQSLDQGLQFLIQYYNGEERAKGNILERFSAQQFPDLHSELNLSSLELGDSALYFCASSARGDTQYFGPGTRLTVL.

J is TRBJ2-5 and V is TRBV12-3 or TRBV12-4, with D maybe TRBD2 (5 bases). The CDR3 has 13 residues. The germline V and J ends were trimmed by 5 bases and 2 bases, with 9 bases remaining between them. The CDR3 DNA is TGTGCCAGCAGTCTAACTAGTCAAGAGACCCAGTACTTC. Translated, it gives CASSLTSQETQYF.

The chain uses TRBV5-1 and TRBJ2-7; 7 nucleotides agree with TRBD1. Germline V gene lookup returns CDR1 SGHRS and CDR2 YFSETQ. The CDR3 has 16 amino acids. V gave up 0 bases and J gave up 3 bases; unmatched junction bases: 9. For the CDR3, the DNA is TGCGCCAGCAGCTTGGAACCGGGACAGAAAAACTACGAGCAGTACTTC. Its translation is CASSLEPGQKNYEQYF.

The chain employs TRBV5-6 and TRBJ2-6; no clear D gene. The germline V and J ends were trimmed by 8 bases and 1 base, with 4 bases remaining between them. The CDR3 totals 12 residues. CDR1 and CDR2 from the germline V gene are SGHDT and YYEEEE. For the CDR3, the DNA is TGTGCCAGTTCATCTGGGGCCAACGTCCTGACTTTC. It encodes CASSSGANVLTF. Using reference TRBV5-6 and TRBJ2-6 for the parts outside the CDR3, the full variable domain is DAGVTQSPTHLIKTRGQQVTLRCSPKSGHDTVSWYQQALGQGPQFIFQYYEEEERQRGNFPDRFSGHQFPNYSSELNVNALLLGDSALYLCASSSGANVLTFGAGSRLTVL.